Detailed here is one T cell receptor beta chain. As yet, its antigen is unknown. The TCR alpha and TCR beta cDNA libraries, bearing sample barcodes and UMIs, were generated by 5'RACE using constant-segment primers. A single record per CDR3 protein comes from TCRdb applying MiXCR to the 5' RACE reads. The sample has about 560,000 distinct CDR3 sequences, about 22% seen once. This entry comes from a study of T-cell memory formation after mild COVID-19. CDR3 length equals 13 residues. Looked up from germline, CDR1 is SGHRS and CDR2 is YFSETQ. V was shortened by 3 bases and J by 9 bases, with 13 bases between the two germline ends. Points from the study as a whole: Contracting clones, day 15 to 85, had balanced CD4/CD8, and later expanders favored CD4+.

The chain links TRBV5-1 to TRBJ2-1; a weak D match, TRBD1 (5 bases). The material sequenced was PBMCs or a T cell subset sorted from them (not recorded which). The receptor was derived from an adult woman who had mild COVID-19 (a few samples of this study predate the infection). Cell type and time point are not known. The CDR3 DNA follows: TGCGCCAGCAGCTCCCGCCAGGGAATTGAGCAGTTCTTC. It is translated as CASSSRQGIEQFF.